This T cell receptor (beta chain) stems from a study of T cell changes during pregnancy in multiple sclerosis. Measured with immunoSEQ multiplex PCR; TCRdb has only the in-frame clones, and not every one. The sample holds tens of thousands of clones; around 92% are singletons and the top ten take less than 0.85%. Germline V gene lookup returns CDR1 MNHNY and CDR2 SVGAGI (reference sequence). CDR3 length: 12 residues. V lost 6 bases and J 8 bases, leaving 13 bases between the germline ends. The chain employs TRBV6-6 and TRBJ1-2; D is uncertain. Material: CD4+ T cells from peripheral blood mononuclear cells, obtained in the third trimester of pregnancy. The sequence was collected from a female donor with multiple sclerosis, enrolled in a pregnancy study. CDR3: CASRLNLGGYTF. The CDR3 DNA is TGTGCCAGCAGACTAAACCTTGGAGGCTACACCTTC.